This TCR beta chain was observed in a study of blood T cell repertoires in COVID-19. At the level of the study: There were acute and convalescent COVID-19 samples, and they came from the United States, Italy and Spain. PBMCs, B-cell-depleted T cells, or T cells were the source of the cDNA or gDNA that made up the material.

In the authors' workflow: Counts of nucleated cells, estimated from reference gene primer amplification, were obtained. Data came from immunoSEQ multiplex PCR; TCRdb stores just in-frame clones and leaves some out. V and J calls and clone size are those listed in that table; D and trimming were worked out from the DNA. The repertoire holds approximately 110,000 clones, with around 66% as singletons. V lost 6 bases and J 8 bases, leaving 11 bases between the germline ends. The CDR3 loop spans 12 amino acids. The source of this sequence is a man at least 80 years old with acute or convalescent COVID-19. Sequenced input: peripheral blood. The rearrangement uses TRBV12-3 or TRBV12-4 and TRBJ1-3, with D perhaps TRBD1 (6 bases). CDR3 amino acids: CASSMTGYTIYF. In DNA form, the CDR3 reads TGTGCCAGCAGCATGACAGGATACACCATATATTTT.